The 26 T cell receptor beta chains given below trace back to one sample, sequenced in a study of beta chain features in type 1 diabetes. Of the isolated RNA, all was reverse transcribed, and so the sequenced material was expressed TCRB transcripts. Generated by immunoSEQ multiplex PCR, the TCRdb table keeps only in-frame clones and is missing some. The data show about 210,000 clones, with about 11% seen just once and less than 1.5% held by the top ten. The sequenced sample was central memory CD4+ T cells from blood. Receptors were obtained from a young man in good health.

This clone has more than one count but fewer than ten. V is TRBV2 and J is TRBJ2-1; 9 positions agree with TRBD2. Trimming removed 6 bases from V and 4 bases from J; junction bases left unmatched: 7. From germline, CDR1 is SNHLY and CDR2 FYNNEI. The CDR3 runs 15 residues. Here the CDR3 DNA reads TGTGCCAGCAGGAAGCGGGAGGTTCAGTACAATGAGCAGTTCTTC. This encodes CASRKREVQYNEQFF.

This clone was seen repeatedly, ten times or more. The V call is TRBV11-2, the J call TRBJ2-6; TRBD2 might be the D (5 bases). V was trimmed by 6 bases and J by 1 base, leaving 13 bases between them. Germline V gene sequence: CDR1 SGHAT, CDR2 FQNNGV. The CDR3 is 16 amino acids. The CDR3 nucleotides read TGTGCCAGCAGACTTACCGGAGGTTCTGGGGCCAACGTCCTGACTTTC. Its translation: CASRLTGGSGANVLTF.

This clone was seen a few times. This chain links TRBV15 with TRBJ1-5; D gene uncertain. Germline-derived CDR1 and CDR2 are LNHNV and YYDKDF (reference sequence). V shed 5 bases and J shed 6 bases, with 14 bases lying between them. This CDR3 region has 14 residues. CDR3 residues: CATSGRLSGQPQHF. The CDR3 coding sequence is TGTGCCACCAGCGGGCGGCTCTCGGGTCAGCCCCAGCATTTT.

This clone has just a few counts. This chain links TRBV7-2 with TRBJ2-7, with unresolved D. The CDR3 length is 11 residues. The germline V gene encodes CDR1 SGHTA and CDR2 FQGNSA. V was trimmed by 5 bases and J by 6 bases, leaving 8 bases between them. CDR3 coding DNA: TGTGCCAGCAGCCCGGAACGCGAGCAGTACTTC. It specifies CASSPEREQYF.

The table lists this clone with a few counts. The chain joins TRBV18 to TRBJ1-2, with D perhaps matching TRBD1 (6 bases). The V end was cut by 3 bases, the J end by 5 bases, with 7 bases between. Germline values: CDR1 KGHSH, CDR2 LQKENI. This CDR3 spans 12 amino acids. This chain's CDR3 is CASSPGQYGYTF. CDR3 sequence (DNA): TGTGCCAGCTCACCCGGACAGTATGGCTACACCTTC.

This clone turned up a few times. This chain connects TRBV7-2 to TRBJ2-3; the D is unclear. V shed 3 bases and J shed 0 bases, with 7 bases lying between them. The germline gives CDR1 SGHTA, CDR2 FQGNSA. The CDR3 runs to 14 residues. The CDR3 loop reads CASSFKGSTDTQYF. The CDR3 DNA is TGTGCCAGCAGCTTCAAGGGAAGCACAGATACGCAGTATTTT.

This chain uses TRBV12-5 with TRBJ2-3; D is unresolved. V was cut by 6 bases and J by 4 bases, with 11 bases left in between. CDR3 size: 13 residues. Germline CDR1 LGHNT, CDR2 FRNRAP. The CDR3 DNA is TGTGCTAGTGGATTAAGTGCCGCAGATACGCAGTATTTT. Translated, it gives CASGLSAADTQYF.

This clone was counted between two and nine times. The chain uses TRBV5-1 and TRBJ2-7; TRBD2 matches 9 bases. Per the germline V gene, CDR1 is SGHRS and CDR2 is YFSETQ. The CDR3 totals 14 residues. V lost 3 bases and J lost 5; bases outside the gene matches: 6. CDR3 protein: CASSWELAGDEQYF. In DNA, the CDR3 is TGCGCCAGCAGCTGGGAATTAGCGGGAGACGAGCAGTACTTC.

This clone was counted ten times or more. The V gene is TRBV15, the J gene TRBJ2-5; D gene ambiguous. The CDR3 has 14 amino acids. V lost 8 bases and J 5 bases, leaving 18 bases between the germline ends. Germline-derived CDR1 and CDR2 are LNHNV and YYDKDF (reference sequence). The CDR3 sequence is CATEGLGSDETQYF. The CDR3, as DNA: TGTGCCACCGAAGGGTTGGGATCGGACGAGACCCAGTACTTC.

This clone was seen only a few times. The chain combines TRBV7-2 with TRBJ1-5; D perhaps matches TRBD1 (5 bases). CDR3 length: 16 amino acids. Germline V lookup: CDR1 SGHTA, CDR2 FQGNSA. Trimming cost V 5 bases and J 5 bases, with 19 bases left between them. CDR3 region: CASSQDGRLGDQPQHF. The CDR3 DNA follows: TGTGCCAGCAGCCAAGATGGCAGGCTAGGGGATCAGCCCCAGCATTTT. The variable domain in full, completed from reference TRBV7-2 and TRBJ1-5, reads GAGVSQSPSNKVTEKGKDVELRCDPISGHTALYWYRQSLGQGLEFLIYFQGNSAPDKSGLPSDRFSAERTGGSVSTLTIQRTQQEDSAVYLCASSQDGRLGDQPQHFGDGTRLSIL.

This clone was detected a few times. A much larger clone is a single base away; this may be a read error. The CDR3, as DNA: TGTGCCTGTAGTACCGGACTGATCTATGGCTACACCTTC. Amino acid sequence: CACSTGLIYGYTF. The chain has TRBV30 and TRBJ1-2, with D unclear. The germline V gene encodes CDR1 GTSNPN and CDR2 SVGIG (reference sequence). This CDR3 comprises 13 residues. Trimming shortened V by 6 bases and J by 4 bases, and 15 bases separated the two germline ends.

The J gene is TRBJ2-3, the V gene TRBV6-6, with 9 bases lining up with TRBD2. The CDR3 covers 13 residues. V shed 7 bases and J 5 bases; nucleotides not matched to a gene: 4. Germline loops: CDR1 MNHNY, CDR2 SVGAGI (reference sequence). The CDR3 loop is CASIPSGIDTQYF. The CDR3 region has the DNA TGTGCCAGCATACCTAGCGGGATAGATACGCAGTATTTT.

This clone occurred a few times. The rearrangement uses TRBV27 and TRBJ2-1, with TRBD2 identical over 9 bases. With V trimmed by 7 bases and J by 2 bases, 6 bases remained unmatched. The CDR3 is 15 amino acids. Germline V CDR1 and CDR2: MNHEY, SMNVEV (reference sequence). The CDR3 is CASKEREVTYNEQFF. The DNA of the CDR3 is TGTGCCAGCAAAGAGCGGGAGGTTACCTACAATGAGCAGTTCTTC.

The CDR3 DNA is TGCAGTGGACAGGGGGCCTACGAGCAGTACTTC. Protein sequence: CSGQGAYEQYF. The rearrangement links TRBV20-1 to TRBJ2-7; 9 positions match TRBD1. The V segment lost 7 bases and the J segment 2 bases; nucleotides outside the gene matches: 0. The germline gives CDR1 DFQATT, CDR2 SNEGSKA (reference sequence). This CDR3 region has 11 residues.

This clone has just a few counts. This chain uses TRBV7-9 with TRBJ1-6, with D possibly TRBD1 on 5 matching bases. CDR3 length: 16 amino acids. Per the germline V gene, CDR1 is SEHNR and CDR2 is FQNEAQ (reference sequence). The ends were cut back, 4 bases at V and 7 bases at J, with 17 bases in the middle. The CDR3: CASSSPGRGLNSPLHF. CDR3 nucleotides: TGTGCCAGCAGCTCCCCGGGGCGGGGACTGAATTCACCCCTCCACTTT.

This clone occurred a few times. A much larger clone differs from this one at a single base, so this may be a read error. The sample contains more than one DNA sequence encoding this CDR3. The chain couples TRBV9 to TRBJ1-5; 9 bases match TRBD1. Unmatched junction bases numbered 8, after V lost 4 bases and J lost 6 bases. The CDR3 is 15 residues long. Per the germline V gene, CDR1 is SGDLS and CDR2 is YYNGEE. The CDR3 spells CASSPGTGQGQPQHF. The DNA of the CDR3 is TGTGCCAGCAGCCCAGGGACAGGGCAGGGTCAGCCCCAGCATTTT.

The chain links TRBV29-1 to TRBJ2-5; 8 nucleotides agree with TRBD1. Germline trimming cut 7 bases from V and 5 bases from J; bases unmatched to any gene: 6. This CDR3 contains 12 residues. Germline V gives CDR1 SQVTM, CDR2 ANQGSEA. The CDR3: CSATGQGETQYF. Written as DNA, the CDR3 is TGCAGCGCCACCGGACAGGGTGAGACCCAGTACTTC. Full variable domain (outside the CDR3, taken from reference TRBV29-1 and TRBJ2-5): SAVISQKPSRDICQRGTSLTIQCQVDSQVTMMFWYRQQPGQSLTLIATANQGSEATYESGFVIDKFPISRPNLTFSTLTVSNMSPEDSSIYLCSATGQGETQYFGPGTRLLVL.

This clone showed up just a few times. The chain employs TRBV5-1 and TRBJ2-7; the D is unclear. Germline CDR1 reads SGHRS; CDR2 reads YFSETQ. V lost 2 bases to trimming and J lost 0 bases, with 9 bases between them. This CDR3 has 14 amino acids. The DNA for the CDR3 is TGCGCCAGCAGCTTATTAGCAAGCTCCTACGAGCAGTACTTC. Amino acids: CASSLLASSYEQYF. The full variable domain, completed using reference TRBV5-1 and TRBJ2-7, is KAGVTQTPRYLIKTRGQQVTLSCSPISGHRSVSWYQQTPGQGLQFLFEYFSETQRNKGNFPGRFSGRQFSNSRSEMNVSTLELGDSALYLCASSLLASSYEQYFGPGTRLTVT.

This chain's CDR3 is CASSAGTAFYEQYF. The CDR3 DNA reads as TGCGCCAGCAGCGCCGGGACAGCCTTCTACGAGCAGTACTTC. The chain joins TRBV5-1 to TRBJ2-7; 7 bases align to TRBD1. V dropped 4 bases and J dropped 3; count of bases not matched to a gene: 7. The CDR3 runs to 14 residues. CDR1 and CDR2 from the germline V gene are SGHRS and YFSETQ.

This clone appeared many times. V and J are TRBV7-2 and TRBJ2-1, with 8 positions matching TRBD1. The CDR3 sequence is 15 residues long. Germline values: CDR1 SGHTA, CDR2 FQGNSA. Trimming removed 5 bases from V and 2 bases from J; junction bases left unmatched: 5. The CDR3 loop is CASSARTGTYNEQFF. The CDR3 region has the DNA TGTGCCAGCAGCGCCCGGACAGGGACCTACAATGAGCAGTTCTTC.

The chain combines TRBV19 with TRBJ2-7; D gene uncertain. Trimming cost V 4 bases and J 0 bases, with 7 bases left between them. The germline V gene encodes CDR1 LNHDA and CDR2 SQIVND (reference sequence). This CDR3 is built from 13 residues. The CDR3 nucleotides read TGTGCCAGTAGTACGCGGAACTCCTACGAGCAGTACTTC. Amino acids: CASSTRNSYEQYF.

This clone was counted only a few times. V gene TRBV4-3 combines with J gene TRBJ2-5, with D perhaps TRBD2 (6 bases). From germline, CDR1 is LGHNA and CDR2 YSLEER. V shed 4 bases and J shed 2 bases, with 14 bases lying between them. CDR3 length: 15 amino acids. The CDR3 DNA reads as TGCGCCAGCAGCCTCAACGGGGGAAAACAAGAGACCCAGTACTTC. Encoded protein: CASSLNGGKQETQYF.

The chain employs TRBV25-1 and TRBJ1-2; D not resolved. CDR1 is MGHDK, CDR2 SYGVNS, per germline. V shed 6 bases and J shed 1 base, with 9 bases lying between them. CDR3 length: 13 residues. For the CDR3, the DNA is TGTGCCAGCAGGGACCGGGTTAACTATGGCTACACCTTC. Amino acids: CASRDRVNYGYTF.

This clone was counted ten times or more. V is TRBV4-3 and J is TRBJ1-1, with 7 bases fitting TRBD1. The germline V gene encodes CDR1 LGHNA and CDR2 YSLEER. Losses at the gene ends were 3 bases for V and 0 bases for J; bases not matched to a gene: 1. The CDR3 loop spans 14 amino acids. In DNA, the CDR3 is TGCGCCAGCAGCCAGGACAGGTTGAACACTGAAGCTTTCTTT. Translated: CASSQDRLNTEAFF.

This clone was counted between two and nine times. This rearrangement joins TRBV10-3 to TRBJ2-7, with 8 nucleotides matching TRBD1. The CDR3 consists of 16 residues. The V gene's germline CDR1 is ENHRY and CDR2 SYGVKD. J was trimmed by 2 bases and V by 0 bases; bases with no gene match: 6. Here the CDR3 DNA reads TGTGCCATCAGTGAGTCCCGGACAGGGATAGCCTACGAGCAGTACTTC. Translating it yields CAISESRTGIAYEQYF.

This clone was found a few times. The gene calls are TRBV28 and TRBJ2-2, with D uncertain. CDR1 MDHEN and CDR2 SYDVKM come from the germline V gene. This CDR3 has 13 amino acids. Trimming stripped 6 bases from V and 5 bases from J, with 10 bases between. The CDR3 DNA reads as TGTGCCAGCAGATGGCGGTGGACCGGGGAGCTGTTTTTT. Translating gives CASRWRWTGELFF.